The rows below give T cell receptor beta chains drawn from one sample of a study of T-cell memory formation after mild COVID-19. In TCRdb, the 5' RACE reads were re-called with MiXCR into one record per CDR3 protein. The sample records fewer than 450,000 distinct CDR3 sequences, roughly 21% being singletons. The sequenced sample consisted of PBMCs or a T cell subset sorted from them (not recorded which). The source is an adult woman who had mild COVID-19 (a few samples of this study predate the infection). Cell type and time point are not known. The CDR3 runs from the conserved cysteine through the conserved F or W. The order of the fields is D gene, clone size, V gene, J gene, CDR3 DNA, CDR3 protein. D genes are given only for firm matches. Clone size is given for some rows only: seen once, a few or many times, or a class if the clone is expanded.

NA	NA	TRBV7-8	TRBJ2-3	TGTGCCAGCAGCTTACACGGGCCACCGCAGTATTTT	CASSLHGPPQYF
TRBD2	NA	TRBV10-3	TRBJ2-7	TGTGCCATCAGACCGGGACTAAAGTACGAGCAGTACTTC	CAIRPGLKYEQYF
NA	few	TRBV21-1	TRBJ2-5	TGTGCCAGCAGCAAACTAGGGAGTCGACAAGAGACCCAGTACTTC	CASSKLGSRQETQYF
NA	few	TRBV30	TRBJ2-2	TGTGCCCGAAAAAACGGAACATCCCACACCGGGGAGCTGTTTTTT	CARKNGTSHTGELFF
NA	few	TRBV6-5	TRBJ2-5	TGTGCCAGCAGTTACGCCATATCGGGGGCGGTAAGGGAGACCCAGTACTTC	CASSYAISGAVRETQYF
TRBD2	NA	TRBV10-3	TRBJ2-3	TGTGCCATCAGGACTAGCGGGATGGGAAGGACTAGCACAGATACGCAGTATTTT	CAIRTSGMGRTSTDTQYF
NA	few	TRBV18	TRBJ2-5	TGTGCCAGCTCACCGGAAAAGGGATTGGAGACCCAGTACTTC	CASSPEKGLETQYF
TRBD1	few	TRBV7-3	TRBJ1-2	TGTGCCAGCAGCTCCTCTGGGACAGGGGAGAGGGGCTACACCTTC	CASSSSGTGERGYTF
NA	NA	TRBV4-2	TRBJ2-5	TGTGCCAGCAGCCAAGATCATGGAGAGACCCAGTACTTC	CASSQDHGETQYF
TRBD2	NA	TRBV20-1	TRBJ2-1	TGCAGTGCTAGAGATCGGGCTAGCGGGAGCGATGAGCAGTTCTTC	CSARDRASGSDEQFF
NA	few	TRBV5-8	TRBJ2-7	TGTGCCAGCAGCATAACAGGGTCCTCCTACGAGCAGTACTTC	CASSITGSSYEQYF
NA	few	TRBV7-9	TRBJ2-3	TGTGCCAGCAGCTCCCGCGCTTCCCTACTCACAGATACGCAGTATTTT	CASSSRASLLTDTQYF
NA	many	TRBV5-1	TRBJ2-1	TGTGCCAGCAGCTTGGTCAGTTACAATGAGCAGTTCTTC	CASSLVSYNEQFF
NA	NA	TRBV2	TRBJ1-1	TGTGCCAGCTTGGGACTTGAGAACACTGAAGCTTTCTTT	CASLGLENTEAFF
TRBD2	many	TRBV2	TRBJ2-3	TGTGCCAGCCTGGGGACTAGCGGTAAAGGGGATACGCAGTATTTT	CASLGTSGKGDTQYF
NA	few	TRBV24-1	TRBJ2-3	TGTGCCACCAGTGATCCGGGACTTCGCACAGATACGCAGTATTTT	CATSDPGLRTDTQYF
NA	NA	TRBV7-6	TRBJ1-2	TGTGCCAGCAGCTCCCCCCCTAACTTAGGAGGCTACACCTTC	CASSSPPNLGGYTF
NA	NA	TRBV7-9	TRBJ2-1	TGTGCCAGCAGCTTCGAACTAGCCCTGAGGAATGAGCAGTTCTTC	CASSFELALRNEQFF
NA	NA	TRBV9	TRBJ2-7	TGTGCCAGCAGCACGTCAAGCGGCTACGAGCAGTACTTC	CASSTSSGYEQYF
TRBD2	NA	TRBV12-3/TRBV12-4	TRBJ2-1	TGTGCCAGCAGTTCAAACGTCGAGACTAGCGGGGGCCTTTACAATGAGCAGTTCTTC	CASSSNVETSGGLYNEQFF
NA	NA	TRBV12-3/TRBV12-4	TRBJ1-1	TGTGCCAGCACCACAACGACGAACACTGAAGCTTTCTTT	CASTTTTNTEAFF
NA	few	TRBV4-1	TRBJ2-5	TGCGCCAGCAGCCAAGGAGGGTGGGGCAGTGGAGAGACCCAGTACTTC	CASSQGGWGSGETQYF
TRBD2	NA	TRBV12-5	TRBJ2-3	TGTGCTAGTGACCGAGCCTCTGAGACTAGCGGGAGAGTCGGTAGCATGAGACACACAGATACGCAGTATTTT	CASDRASETSGRVGSMRHTDTQYF
NA	few	TRBV7-2	TRBJ2-7	TGTGCCAGCAGCCAATTCGGGGTGGCCTACGAGCAGTACTTC	CASSQFGVAYEQYF
NA	few	TRBV29-1	TRBJ1-1	TGCAGCGCCTTAAGCATGAACACTGAAGCTTTCTTT	CSALSMNTEAFF
NA	once	TRBV2	TRBJ1-2	TGTGCCAGCAGGCCAGGGGTTGGCTATGGCTACACCTTC	CASRPGVGYGYTF
NA	many	TRBV12-3/TRBV12-4	TRBJ2-7	TGTGCCAGCAGTTCAACAGGGTGCGAGCAGTACTTC	CASSSTGCEQYF
TRBD1	NA	TRBV6-1	TRBJ1-1	TGTGCCAGCAGTGAAGCTGAGACAGGGGGCTATGAAGCTTTCTTT	CASSEAETGGYEAFF
NA	NA	TRBV7-2	TRBJ2-1	TGTGCCAGCAGCTTAATCCCCGGGGATATGGGCAATGAGCAGTTCTTC	CASSLIPGDMGNEQFF
NA	once	TRBV30	TRBJ2-1	TGTGCCTGGACCTCCATGGACTACTTTGAGCAGTTCTTC	CAWTSMDYFEQFF
NA	many	TRBV5-6	TRBJ2-1	TGTGCCAGCAGCTTGGTTGCCAATGAGCAGTTCTTC	CASSLVANEQFF
TRBD1	NA	TRBV6-1	TRBJ2-1	TGTGCCAGCAGTGACAGGGGGCTATCTCTCAATGAGCAGTTCTTC	CASSDRGLSLNEQFF
TRBD2	NA	TRBV7-2	TRBJ2-1	TGTGCCAGCAGCATAGCGGGGACCGGCAATGAGCAGTTCTTC	CASSIAGTGNEQFF
NA	NA	TRBV11-2	TRBJ2-5	TGTGCCAGCAGCTTAGGTAGCGGCAACCAAGAGACCCAGTACTTC	CASSLGSGNQETQYF
TRBD2	NA	TRBV3-1	TRBJ2-5	TGTGCCAGCAAAGTAGCGGGGGAAGGAGAGACCCAGTACTTC	CASKVAGEGETQYF
NA	NA	TRBV24-1	TRBJ2-6	TGTGCCACCAGTGTCGTTATCTCTGGGGCCAACGTCCTGACTTTC	CATSVVISGANVLTF